The rows below give T cell receptor beta chains drawn from one sample of a study of blood T cell repertoires in COVID-19. Profiled with immunoSEQ multiplex PCR; TCRdb holds only in-frame clones, not every one. The table records around 290,000 clones, around 90% of them present only once. Sequencing input: PBMCs or T cells enriched from blood (not recorded which). The receptors here all came from a woman in her thirties or forties who had recovered from COVID-19. CDR3s include the opening cysteine and the closing phenylalanine or tryptophan. The D gene is left open where the match is weak. The size of a clone is reported for some rows only, either as once, few or many, or as a class for expanded clones.

V gene	J gene	D gene	clone size	CDR3 DNA	CDR3 protein
TRBV5-5	TRBJ1-1	TRBD1	once	TGTGCCAGCAGCTTGTTGACAGGGGGCTACACTGAAGCTTTCTTT	CASSLLTGGYTEAFF
TRBV24-1	TRBJ1-2	TRBD1	.	TGTGCCACCAGTGATTCGGGACAGGGGGTCGATGGCTACACCTTC	CATSDSGQGVDGYTF
TRBV3-1/TRBV3-2	TRBJ2-2	TRBD1	.	TGTGCCAGCAGCCAATCTAGTAGGACAGGAAGGTATACCGGGGAGCTGTTTTTT	CASSQSSRTGRYTGELFF
TRBV6-5	TRBJ1-6	.	.	TGTGCCAGCAGTAGCGGGGGCCGTTCACCCCTCCACTTT	CASSSGGRSPLHF
TRBV25-1	TRBJ2-1	TRBD1	.	TGTGCCAGCAGTGAGTTACAGGGGAGTATGTCCTACAATGAGCAGTTCTTC	CASSELQGSMSYNEQFF
TRBV5-1	TRBJ2-7	.	.	TGCGCCAGCAGTATGGGGGGGCCCCTCGAGCAGTACTTC	CASSMGGPLEQYF
TRBV12-2	TRBJ2-7	.	.	TGTGCAAGTCGCTTTGTTCTCCCCTACGAGCAGTACTTC	CASRFVLPYEQYF
TRBV2	TRBJ1-2	TRBD1	.	TGTGCCAGCGGACGACAGGGTAACTATGGCTACACCTTC	CASGRQGNYGYTF
TRBV30	TRBJ2-7	TRBD1	.	TGTGCCTGGAGTCTAGGGGACAGTGCGACCTACGAGCAGTACTTC	CAWSLGDSATYEQYF
TRBV9	TRBJ2-7	TRBD2	.	TGTGCCAGCAGCGTAGGTTCTAGCGGGAGCTACGAGCAGTACTTC	CASSVGSSGSYEQYF
TRBV15	TRBJ1-2	TRBD1	once	TGTGCCACCAGCAGAGGAATCGAGACAGGGGGCTTCTTTGGCTACACCTTC	CATSRGIETGGFFGYTF
TRBV27	TRBJ2-1	.	.	TGTGCCAGCCAAACATTAATACCCGGGAGTAGAATGCTCGGTGAGCAGTTCTTC	CASQTLIPGSRMLGEQFF
TRBV28	TRBJ1-5	.	.	TGTGCCAGCACGAGGGTAGCGGGGGGAGACAATCAGCCCCAGCATTTT	CASTRVAGGDNQPQHF
TRBV5-1	TRBJ1-3	.	.	TGCGCCAGCAGCTTGAGGTCACAAGACTACAGACAGGACCGCTCTGGAAACACCATATATTTT	CASSLRSQDYRQDRSGNTIYF
TRBV5-1	TRBJ2-7	.	once	TGCGCCAGCAGCTTGGATGCAGGGGTAGTCGAGCAGTACTTC	CASSLDAGVVEQYF
TRBV9	TRBJ1-3	TRBD1	.	TGTGCCAGCAGCGTAGGTTTCAGGGGGAGGAACACCATATATTTT	CASSVGFRGRNTIYF
TRBV29-1	TRBJ1-1	.	.	TGCAGCGTGGCGTGGGGGCTGGGCACTGAAGCTTTCTTT	CSVAWGLGTEAFF
TRBV19	TRBJ1-4	.	.	TGTGCCAGTAGTAGAGGGACTCCGGGACGGATCAATGAAAAACTGTTTTTT	CASSRGTPGRINEKLFF
TRBV19	TRBJ1-5	.	.	TGTGCCAGTAGTAAGGTCCAGGTAACTCAGCCCCAGCATTTT	CASSKVQVTQPQHF
TRBV27	TRBJ1-1	.	.	TGTGCCAGCAGAGAGCGACTTGACACTGAAGCTTTCTTT	CASRERLDTEAFF
TRBV4-3	TRBJ2-3	TRBD2	.	TGCGCCAGCAGCCCTTTAGCGGGAGGCACAGATACGCAGTATTTT	CASSPLAGGTDTQYF
TRBV18	TRBJ1-6	.	.	TGTGCCAGCTCATCAGGGATGGATAATTCACCCCTCCACTTT	CASSSGMDNSPLHF
TRBV23-1	TRBJ1-1	TRBD1	.	TGCGCCAGCAGTCAATCGGAGGGGGCGAGGATGAGCGCTTTCTTT	CASSQSEGARMSAFF
TRBV11-2	TRBJ2-3	.	.	TGTGCCAGCAGCACCCCACAGGGTACGCAGTATTTT	CASSTPQGTQYF
TRBV2	TRBJ1-1	.	.	TGTGCCAGCAGTCGTCCCCCGGGTCTGGGTGGCACTGAAGCTTTCTTT	CASSRPPGLGGTEAFF
TRBV7-6	TRBJ2-5	.	.	TGTGCCAGCAGCTTAAATACCTTCGGAGAGACCCAGTACTTC	CASSLNTFGETQYF
TRBV7-2	TRBJ1-1	.	.	TGTGCCAGCAGACGGACTGTGCTCACTGAAGCTTTCTTT	CASRRTVLTEAFF
TRBV7-9	TRBJ2-7	TRBD1	.	TGTGCCAGCAGCAGACAGGGGTACGAGCAGTACTTC	CASSRQGYEQYF
TRBV7-6	TRBJ2-1	.	.	TGTGCCAGCAGCTTATACAGTGACAATGAGCAGTTCTTC	CASSLYSDNEQFF
TRBV19	TRBJ1-2	TRBD1	.	TGTGCCAGTAGTAGCCAGGGGGCTGGTAACTATGGCTACACCTTC	CASSSQGAGNYGYTF
TRBV7-2	TRBJ2-4	TRBD1	once	TGTGCCAGCAGCTTAGAGTACAGGGGGTCGGCCAAAAACATTCAGTACTTC	CASSLEYRGSAKNIQYF
TRBV7-2	TRBJ1-2	.	.	TGTGCCAGCAGCTTTAGGGGTGATGGCTACACCTTC	CASSFRGDGYTF
TRBV5-1	TRBJ1-1	.	.	TGCGCCAGCAGCTTGGGAGACATGAACACTGAAGCTTTCTTT	CASSLGDMNTEAFF
TRBV29-1	TRBJ2-5	.	.	TGCAGCGCTGGACACCCTGGGTCGAGGGAGACCCAGTACTTC	CSAGHPGSRETQYF
TRBV4-3	TRBJ1-1	.	.	TGCGCCAGCAGCCAAGAACTGCGGGGAGACACTGAAGCTTTCTTT	CASSQELRGDTEAFF
TRBV19	TRBJ1-3	.	.	TGTGCCAGTAGTTGGCCCTCTGGAAACACCATATATTTT	CASSWPSGNTIYF
TRBV5-1	TRBJ1-3	TRBD1	.	TGCGCCAGCAGCCCCAGACAGGGGAGAAGCTCTGGAAACACCATATATTTT	CASSPRQGRSSGNTIYF
TRBV11-3	TRBJ2-5	.	few	TGTGCCAGCAGCTTGACCCAGGGTTCATGGGAGACCCAGTACTTC	CASSLTQGSWETQYF
TRBV5-4	TRBJ2-6	.	.	TGTGCCAGCAGCGCGGGGAGTAACTCTGGGGCCAACGTCCTGACTTTC	CASSAGSNSGANVLTF
TRBV7-7	TRBJ2-5	TRBD1	once	TGTGCTAGCAGCCCCGGGACAGGGCAAGAGACCCAGTACTTC	CASSPGTGQETQYF
TRBV4-1	TRBJ1-2	.	.	TGCGCCAGCAGCCAAGATAGGTCGGGAGTCTCGAGAGGCTACACCTTC	CASSQDRSGVSRGYTF
TRBV5-1	TRBJ2-7	.	.	TGCGCCAGCAGCTTAGGAGGCGGCTCCTACGAGCAGTACTTC	CASSLGGGSYEQYF
TRBV7-2	TRBJ1-5	.	.	TGTGCCAGCAGCTTTGACAGGACTGGGCCCCAGCATTTT	CASSFDRTGPQHF
TRBV5-4	TRBJ1-5	.	.	TGTGCCAGCAGCTTCCGGACACGAGATCAGCCCCAGCATTTT	CASSFRTRDQPQHF
TRBV11-2	TRBJ1-1	.	.	TGTGCCAGCAGCCCCCCCCCACGTGGGGGGGCGGCTGAAGCTTTCTTT	CASSPPPRGGAAEAFF